The 26 T cell receptor beta chains reported below all come from one sample, sequenced in a study of shared clonotypes between healthy human individuals (TCRdb year 2020). The library was produced with the immunoSEQ multiplex PCR assay. Here the immuneACCESS table is served through TCRdb, limited to in-frame sequences with V and J called. Missing clones are a known gap in these copies; in checked studies unresolved V genes cover under half, and the rest lacks a known reason. The sample yields about 2.1 million clones; 93% were counted once. Clones ranked in the top ten supply around 1.7% of the sample. CD8 naive samples were obtained by positive selection for CCR7 among CD45RO-negative cells, yielding a CD45RA+CCR7+ population from which TemRA cells were excluded. Sequencing was done on a sample of naive CD8+ T cells from PBMCs. The cell subset or site label for this specimen denotes: CD45RA+CCR7+. These receptors all stem from a young man in good health. Some clones in this sample may be carry-over from other donors' samples.

As concerns this clone: Relative to the germline gene, one junction end is altered; a read error may explain this. The chain employs TRBV11-2 and TRBJ2-4, with D possibly TRBD2 on 6 matching bases. Per the germline V gene, CDR1 is SGHAT and CDR2 is FQNNGV. This CDR3 spans 12 amino acids. The chain's CDR3 is CASSSRAGPTLF. In DNA form, the CDR3 reads TGTGCCAGCAGCTCTAGGGCGGGGCCGACCCTCTTC.

The J gene is TRBJ2-1, the V gene TRBV9; 12 bases are shared with TRBD2. In germline, CDR1 is SGDLS, CDR2 YYNGEE. This CDR3 contains 17 residues. J was trimmed by 6 bases and V by 4 bases; bases with no gene match: 11. CDR3 protein: CASSPLGRLAGVNEQFF. CDR3 nucleotide sequence: TGTGCCAGCAGCCCCCTTGGTAGACTAGCGGGAGTCAATGAGCAGTTCTTC.

The chain links TRBV29-1 to TRBJ2-7, with TRBD2 matching 10 bases. V dropped 8 bases and J dropped 3; count of bases not matched to a gene: 4. The CDR3 sequence is 12 residues long. Germline-derived CDR1 and CDR2 are SQVTM and ANQGSEA. The CDR3: CSIRTSGYEQYF. CDR3 sequence (DNA): TGCAGCATTAGGACTAGCGGCTACGAGCAGTACTTC.

The chain recombines TRBV5-1 with TRBJ1-5, with D uncertain. This CDR3 contains 16 residues. Trimming removed 0 bases at V and 3 bases at J, with 13 bases between. Germline loops: CDR1 SGHRS, CDR2 YFSETQ. The CDR3 region is CASSLDGRNTNQPQHF. CDR3 coding DNA: TGCGCCAGCAGCTTGGACGGACGGAACACCAATCAGCCCCAGCATTTT. The full variable domain, completed using reference TRBV5-1 and TRBJ1-5, is KAGVTQTPRYLIKTRGQQVTLSCSPISGHRSVSWYQQTPGQGLQFLFEYFSETQRNKGNFPGRFSGRQFSNSRSEMNVSTLELGDSALYLCASSLDGRNTNQPQHFGDGTRLSIL.

The genes are TRBV10-3 and TRBJ2-1, with TRBD1 as a possible D gene (7 bases). Trimming shortened V by 2 bases and J by 8 bases, and 10 bases separated the two germline ends. Germline V CDR1 and CDR2: ENHRY, SYGVKD. This CDR3 has 13 residues. The CDR3 DNA reads TGTGCCATCAGTGAGGCGGGACAGCATGAGCAGTTCTTC. This gives the protein CAISEAGQHEQFF.

Of note for this clone: Other DNA sequences from this sample encode an identical CDR3 as well. CDR3 in amino acids: CAIGGGEQYF. The CDR3 DNA is TGTGCCATCGGGGGAGGCGAGCAGTACTTC. The chain couples TRBV10-3 to TRBJ2-7; D possibly corresponds to TRBD2 (6 bases). With 8 bases removed from V and 6 bases from J, the gap between germline ends came to 8 bases. Germline-derived CDR1 and CDR2 are ENHRY and SYGVKD. The CDR3 has 10 amino acids.

This clone showed up just a few times. The V call is TRBV5-8, the J call TRBJ1-4; a weak D match, TRBD1 (5 bases). In germline, CDR1 is SGHTS, CDR2 YDEGEE. V was cut by 3 bases and J by 7 bases, with 16 bases left in between. CDR3 length: 15 amino acids. CDR3 bases: TGTGCCAGCAGCTCTGGGACCAGCGGGGGTGAAAAACTGTTTTTT. Amino acid sequence: CASSSGTSGGEKLFF.

The J gene is TRBJ1-4, the V gene TRBV7-9; the D gene is possibly TRBD1 (5 bases). The germline V and J ends were trimmed by 4 bases and 5 bases, with 14 bases remaining between them. The V gene's germline CDR1 is SEHNR and CDR2 FQNEAQ (reference sequence). This CDR3 is 15 amino acids long. The CDR3 DNA reads as TGTGCCAGCAGCTCAGTTAACAGGAGAAATGAAAAACTGTTTTTT. It specifies CASSSVNRRNEKLFF.

This chain links TRBV5-1 with TRBJ2-4; tentative D call: TRBD1 (6 bases). The CDR3 has 18 residues. V was cut by 0 bases and J by 0 bases, with 16 bases left in between. CDR1 and CDR2 from the germline V gene are SGHRS and YFSETQ. The chain's CDR3 is CASSLGTDSNLAKNIQYF. Here the CDR3 DNA reads TGCGCCAGCAGCTTGGGAACGGACAGTAATTTAGCCAAAAACATTCAGTACTTC.

This clone was recorded once. This chain joins TRBV6-5 and TRBJ1-4; D is uncertain. Germline V lookup: CDR1 MNHEY, CDR2 SVGAGI. The V gene lost 0 bases and the J gene lost 4 bases, with 12 bases spanning the gap. The CDR3 covers 16 residues. CDR3 in DNA: TGTGCCAGCAGTTACTCGATACCGGCCGGTAATGAAAAACTGTTTTTT. This gives the protein CASSYSIPAGNEKLFF.

J is TRBJ1-4 and V is TRBV15, with 7 bases identical to TRBD1. V lost 1 base, J lost 12 bases, and 8 bases stayed unmatched. The CDR3 is made up of 14 amino acids. Germline V gene sequence: CDR1 LNHNV, CDR2 YYDKDF (reference sequence). CDR3 sequence reads: CATSRGQGGSELFF. CDR3 in DNA: TGTGCCACCAGCAGAGGACAGGGAGGATCGGAACTGTTTTTT.

This clone was picked up a small number of times. This chain uses TRBV7-9 with TRBJ1-1, with D hard to call. Germline V gives CDR1 SEHNR, CDR2 FQNEAQ (reference sequence). There are 13 residues in the CDR3. V dropped 0 bases and J dropped 10 bases, with 12 bases sitting between them. This chain's CDR3 is CASSLAVGLGAFF. The CDR3 region has the DNA TGTGCCAGCAGCTTAGCAGTGGGCTTGGGAGCTTTCTTT.

The CDR3 nucleotides are TGTGCCACCAGCAGAGATGCCGGGGCGGGGAACGAGCAGTACTTC. Its translation: CATSRDAGAGNEQYF. The V gene is TRBV15, the J gene TRBJ2-7; weak D call: TRBD2 (6 bases). CDR3 length equals 15 residues. The germline gives CDR1 LNHNV, CDR2 YYDKDF (reference sequence). The ends were cut back, 0 bases at V and 5 bases at J, with 14 bases in the middle.

This chain joins TRBV7-9 and TRBJ1-2; the D is unclear. The CDR3 runs to 15 residues. V was shortened by 5 bases and J by 2 bases, with 15 bases between the two germline ends. Germline lookup yields CDR1 SEHNR and CDR2 FQNEAQ (reference sequence). In DNA, the CDR3 is TGTGCCAGCAGCGATCTCATTCTCCGCAACTATGGCTACACCTTC. Translating gives CASSDLILRNYGYTF.

The chain couples TRBV27 to TRBJ1-5; a weak D match, TRBD1 (5 bases). Germline CDR1 reads MNHEY; CDR2 reads SMNVEV (reference sequence). Trimming pared 3 bases from V and 6 bases from J, leaving 9 bases between. The CDR3 length is 13 residues. The CDR3 bases are TGTGCCAGCAGTTTTCAGAGGGGTCAGCCCCAGCATTTT. This translates into CASSFQRGQPQHF.

The rearrangement joins TRBV4-1 to TRBJ2-3; possibly TRBD2 for D (5 bases). Trimming removed 5 bases from V and 2 bases from J, with 11 bases in between. Per the germline V gene, CDR1 is MGHRA and CDR2 is YSYEKL. The length of the CDR3 is 14 residues. For the CDR3, the DNA is TGCGCCAGCAGCGAGGGCCGGACCACAGATACGCAGTATTTT. Its translation: CASSEGRTTDTQYF.

This chain uses TRBV28 with TRBJ2-5, with a weak D call TRBD1 (6 bases). The germline V and J ends were trimmed by 5 bases and 5 bases, with 18 bases remaining between them. This CDR3 contains 15 residues. The V gene's germline CDR1 is MDHEN and CDR2 SYDVKM. The CDR3 here is CASSPSLGAQETQYF. DNA for the CDR3: TGTGCCAGCAGTCCCTCATTGGGGGCGCAGGAGACCCAGTACTTC.

The chain is built from TRBV6-5 and TRBJ2-5; D remains unclear. V lost 2 bases and J lost 1, with 8 bases in between. CDR1 is MNHEY, CDR2 SVGAGI, per germline. The CDR3 totals 14 residues. The CDR3 sequence is CASSYGWIQETQYF. As DNA, the CDR3 is TGTGCCAGCAGTTACGGGTGGATCCAAGAGACCCAGTACTTC.

CDR3 amino acids: CASSFGTGEETQYF. Written as DNA, the CDR3 is TGTGCCAGCAGCTTCGGGACAGGGGAAGAGACCCAGTACTTC. The chain couples TRBV7-6 to TRBJ2-5; 10 nucleotides align to TRBD1. The trim removed 3 bases at V and 3 bases at J, leaving 1 base unmatched. Germline V gene lookup returns CDR1 SGHVS and CDR2 FNYEAQ. The CDR3 spans 14 residues. Full variable domain (missing parts from reference TRBV7-6 and TRBJ2-5): GAGVSQSPRYKVTKRGQDVALRCDPISGHVSLYWYRQALGQGPEFLTYFNYEAQQDKSGLPNDRFSAERPEGSISTLTIQRTEQRDSAMYRCASSFGTGEETQYFGPGTRLLVL.

This chain links TRBV14 with TRBJ1-1; D remains ambiguous. This CDR3 is built from 17 residues. V was clipped by 2 bases and J by 6 bases, with 22 bases between them. The germline CDR1 and CDR2 sequences are SGHDN and FVKESK. In DNA form, the CDR3 reads TGTGCCAGCAGCCAATCCTGGTCCCGAACAGCGGAACCTGAAGCTTTCTTT. This gives the protein CASSQSWSRTAEPEAFF.

The V and J genes are TRBV4-3 and TRBJ1-2; unclear D gene. CDR1 and CDR2 from the germline V gene are LGHNA and YSLEER. The V end was cut by 0 bases, the J end by 4 bases, with 12 bases between. The CDR3 is 15 residues long. The CDR3 DNA is TGCGCCAGCAGCCAAGACATCCAAACTCTCTATGGCTACACCTTC. Protein: CASSQDIQTLYGYTF.

The gene calls are TRBV28 and TRBJ2-7; possibly TRBD1 or TRBD2 for D (6 bases each). Germline assignment: CDR1 MDHEN and CDR2 SYDVKM. The CDR3 extends over 15 amino acids. The V end lost 6 bases, the J end lost 7 bases, and 22 bases lay between the germline ends. The CDR3 reads CASSPLRGRRMEQYF. For the CDR3, the DNA is TGTGCCAGCAGCCCCCTCCGGGGGCGAAGGATGGAGCAGTACTTC. Combining the CDR3 with reference TRBV28 and TRBJ2-7 gives the whole variable domain DVKVTQSSRYLVKRTGEKVFLECVQDMDHENMFWYRQDPGLGLRLIYFSYDVKMKEKGDIPEGYSVSREKKERFSLILESASTNQTSMYLCASSPLRGRRMEQYFGPGTRLTVT.

The V call is TRBV4-3, the J call TRBJ2-7; TRBD2 is a possible D gene (5 bases). This CDR3 region has 15 residues. Germline CDR1 LGHNA, CDR2 YSLEER. V was clipped by 0 bases and J by 9 bases, with 18 bases between them. Here the CDR3 DNA reads TGCGCCAGCAGCCAAGATGGAGGAGGTGCCGTCGTGCAGTACTTC. This codes for CASSQDGGGAVVQYF.

As concerns this clone: Other DNA sequences in this specimen translate into the identical CDR3. The chain employs TRBV4-3 and TRBJ2-7; tentative D call: TRBD1 (6 bases). The V gene's germline CDR1 is LGHNA and CDR2 YSLEER. The V and J ends lost 1 base and 3 bases respectively, with 10 bases between them. CDR3 length equals 14 residues. CDR3 coding DNA: TGCGCCAGCAGCCAAGGCGTGACAGGCTACGAGCAGTACTTC. It translates to CASSQGVTGYEQYF.

The J gene is TRBJ2-1, the V gene TRBV5-4; D is undetermined. Looked up from germline, CDR1 is SGHNT and CDR2 is YYREEE (reference sequence). The CDR3 totals 13 residues. Trimming left V 0 bases short and J 3 bases short, with 4 bases between. CDR3 amino acids: CASSLGNYNEQFF. Here the CDR3 DNA reads TGTGCCAGCAGCTTGGGGAACTACAATGAGCAGTTCTTC.

The chain combines TRBV9 with TRBJ1-2, with 7 bases identical to TRBD1. Germline V gene sequence: CDR1 SGDLS, CDR2 YYNGEE. After removal of 0 bases from V and 4 bases from J, the junction contained 9 bases not matched to a gene. The CDR3 spans 16 residues. The CDR3 sequence: CASSVALSGGIYGYTF. The DNA for the CDR3 is TGTGCCAGCAGCGTAGCACTCTCAGGGGGGATCTATGGCTACACCTTC.